This entry is about one T cell receptor (beta chain). The antigen it recognizes is unknown. Base qualities are not provided; no much larger clone lies one nucleotide away. The sample comes from a study of technical replicates of blood from a few donors (dated by TCRdb to the late 2010s). The receptor library was made with the immunoSEQ multiplex PCR assay. TCRdb stores this immuneACCESS table with in-frame sequences only. Part of the clones is absent; in the studies checked, under half of the shortfall reflects unresolved V genes, and no reason is known for the rest. Across this sample there are about 99,000 clones, with roughly 96% seen only once. The ten largest clones add up to about 0.21% of the sample. The sample consisted of T cells isolated from PBMCs. The TCR was taken from a human donor in good health.

The CDR3 region has the sequence CASSADRAAEEQYF. The DNA sequence is given as TGTGCCAGCAGCGCGGACAGGGCGGCGGAAGAGCAGTACTTC. The chain is assembled from TRBV9 and TRBJ2-7, and TRBD1 matches 8 of the central bases. The germline V gene encodes CDR1 SGDLS and CDR2 YYNGEE. At the junction V is shortened by 3 bases and J by 7 bases; bases outside the gene matches: 9. The CDR3, cysteine through phenylalanine, is 14 amino acids long. The entry retains the CDR3 DNA only, 42 bases that are in frame from base 1.